Below, 25 T cell receptor beta chains from the same sample are listed, as sequenced in a study of blood T cells in healthy people across ages. A second PCR, run for about 7 to 11 cycles, used a sample-barcoded 5' primer plus a J-beta primer mix. Using its own MiXCR run on the 5' RACE reads, TCRdb lists one record per CDR3 protein. This table has roughly 900,000 distinct CDR3 sequences, 48% appearing once. Sequenced: blood. The receptors originated from a man aged 25 to 45 in good health.

This clonotype was found many times. The chain couples TRBV5-1 to TRBJ2-4; D gene ambiguous. This CDR3 region has 14 residues. The V end was cut by 4 bases, the J end by 2 bases, with 10 bases between. The germline gives CDR1 SGHRS, CDR2 YFSETQ. The CDR3 reads CASSPDTTKNIQYF. The CDR3 DNA reads as TGCGCCAGCAGCCCCGACACCACCAAAAACATTCAGTACTTC.

A note on this clonotype: Possible read error: a much larger clone is one base away. The chain has TRBV12-3 or TRBV12-4 and TRBJ2-1; D might be TRBD1 (6 bases). The CDR3 sequence is 13 residues long. Trimming shortened V by 4 bases and J by 5 bases, and 9 bases separated the two germline ends. The CDR3, as DNA: TGTGCCAGCAGTTCCGGGACAAACAATGAGCAGTTCTTC. It specifies CASSSGTNNEQFF.

To note about this clonotype: This sequence may be a read error, since a much larger clone differs from it by one base. The V and J genes are TRBV6-4 and TRBJ2-3, with D perhaps TRBD1 or TRBD2 (6 bases each). The V gene's germline CDR1 is MRHNA and CDR2 SNTAGT. This CDR3 is 16 amino acids long. Trimming shortened V by 2 bases and J by 1 base, and 13 bases separated the two germline ends. The CDR3 bases are TGTGCCAGCAGTGACCCAGAGGGGGGAGGCACAGATACGCAGTATTTT. Protein: CASSDPEGGGTDTQYF.

The chain has TRBV15 and TRBJ1-1; D gene ambiguous. The V gene's germline CDR1 is LNHNV and CDR2 YYDKDF (reference sequence). The CDR3 runs 15 residues. V lost 0 bases and J 1 base, leaving 9 bases between the germline ends. The CDR3 loop reads CATSRDQYENTEAFF. DNA of the CDR3: TGTGCCACCAGCAGAGATCAGTATGAGAACACTGAAGCTTTCTTT. Looking up the rest from reference TRBV15 and TRBJ1-1 gives the full variable domain: DAMVIQNPRYQVTQFGKPVTLSCSQTLNHNVMYWYQQKSSQAPKLLFHYYDKDFNNEADTPDNFQSRRPNTSFCFLDIRSPGLGDTAMYLCATSRDQYENTEAFFGQGTRLTVV.

The V gene is TRBV7-6, the J gene TRBJ2-1, with TRBD2 as a possible D gene (5 bases). The length of the CDR3 is 12 residues. Germline loops: CDR1 SGHVS, CDR2 FNYEAQ. V was trimmed by 5 bases and J by 9 bases, leaving 11 bases between them. The CDR3 DNA reads TGTGCCAGCAGCCATGTAGAGGGTGAGCAGTTCTTC. This gives the protein CASSHVEGEQFF.

This clonotype was picked up a small number of times. The CDR3 is CASSQDRRGPLWNEQFF. The CDR3 DNA reads TGCGCCAGCAGCCAGGACCGTCGAGGTCCCCTCTGGAATGAGCAGTTCTTC. The rearrangement joins TRBV4-1 to TRBJ2-1; D is unresolved. Trimming cost V 3 bases and J 7 bases, with 22 bases left between them. This CDR3 contains 17 residues. Germline CDR1 and CDR2: MGHRA and YSYEKL.

This chain connects TRBV12-3 or TRBV12-4 to TRBJ2-1; 12 bases are shared with TRBD2. The CDR3 loop spans 15 amino acids. The ends lost 4 bases at V and 6 bases at J; junction bases unmatched: 4. CDR3 region: CASSWASGGANEQFF. The CDR3 DNA reads TGTGCCAGCAGTTGGGCTAGCGGGGGGGCCAATGAGCAGTTCTTC.

The chain carries TRBV28 and TRBJ2-5; 7 nucleotides line up with TRBD2. This CDR3 comprises 12 residues. Germline values: CDR1 MDHEN, CDR2 SYDVKM. Losses at the gene ends were 7 bases for V and 11 bases for J; bases not matched to a gene: 10. For the CDR3, the DNA is TGTGCCAGCATGGTCGCCCCGCGGGAGCAGTACTTC. This codes for CASMVAPREQYF. Full variable domain (missing parts from reference TRBV28 and TRBJ2-5): DVKVTQSSRYLVKRTGEKVFLECVQDMDHENMFWYRQDPGLGLRLIYFSYDVKMKEKGDIPEGYSVSREKKERFSLILESASTNQTSMYLCASMVAPREQYFGPGTRLLVL.

CDR3 residues: CASRPGQGGDYEQYF. As DNA, the CDR3 is TGTGCCAGCAGACCCGGACAGGGAGGGGACTACGAGCAGTACTTC. The rearrangement links TRBV6-2 or TRBV6-3 to TRBJ2-7, with D perhaps TRBD1 (8 bases). V was clipped by 6 bases and J by 3 bases, with 18 bases between them. This CDR3 is built from 15 residues. Germline lookup yields CDR1 MNHEY and CDR2 SVGEGT.

This chain joins TRBV6-1 and TRBJ1-2; the D gene is possibly TRBD1 (6 bases). The CDR3 loop spans 13 amino acids. Trimming left V 8 bases short and J 1 base short, with 11 bases between. Germline CDR1 reads MNHNS; CDR2 reads SASEGT. As DNA, the CDR3 is TGTGCCAGCGGGGGGCCTTATAACTATGGCTACACCTTC. Encoded protein: CASGGPYNYGYTF.

The chain carries TRBV6-2 or TRBV6-3 and TRBJ2-3, with D perhaps matching TRBD2 (7 bases). The CDR3 loop spans 17 amino acids. Trimming left V 5 bases short and J 1 base short, with 19 bases between. CDR1 and CDR2 from the germline V gene are MNHEY and SVGEGT. The CDR3 sequence is CASSQFGGGAGTDTQYF. CDR3 bases: TGTGCCAGCAGTCAATTCGGAGGGGGGGCAGGCACAGATACGCAGTATTTT.

The CDR3, as DNA: TGTGCCAGCAGCACTTTCAGGGTAGAAGGGGAGCTGTTTTTT. Its protein product is CASSTFRVEGELFF. The chain joins TRBV11-3 to TRBJ2-2; possibly TRBD1 for D (5 bases). Germline V gives CDR1 SGHNT, CDR2 YENEEA. This CDR3 has 14 residues. Trimming took 5 bases from V and 8 from J, leaving 15 bases between them. Complete variable domain (other parts from reference TRBV11-3 and TRBJ2-2): EAGVVQSPRYKIIEKKQPVAFWCNPISGHNTLYWYLQNLGQGPELLIRYENEEAVDDSQLPKDRFSAERLKGVDSTLKIQPAELGDSAVYLCASSTFRVEGELFFGEGSRLTVL.

This rearrangement joins TRBV3-1 to TRBJ2-5, with D possibly being TRBD1 or TRBD2 (5 bases each). V gave up 1 base and J gave up 11 bases, with 14 bases separating them. The CDR3 spans 13 residues. Germline CDR1 LGHDT, CDR2 YNNKEL (reference sequence). Written as DNA, the CDR3 is TGTGCCAGCAGCCAAGTTCAGGGAAGGGAGCAGTACTTC. Amino acid sequence: CASSQVQGREQYF.

The rearrangement uses TRBV28 and TRBJ2-7; 8 nucleotides match TRBD2. The CDR3 has 16 amino acids. The V and J ends lost 5 bases and 3 bases, in that order; junction bases with no gene match: 12. From germline, CDR1 is MDHEN and CDR2 SYDVKM. CDR3 nucleotides: TGTGCCAGCAGTATCCTTAGCGGGGACCCTTTCTACGAGCAGTACTTC. Protein: CASSILSGDPFYEQYF.

J is TRBJ2-4 and V is TRBV28, with 11 bases fitting TRBD2. Judging by the DNA end, TRBJ2-7 fits better; the J call may be wrong. The CDR3 totals 15 residues. The V gene's germline CDR1 is MDHEN and CDR2 SYDVKM. The CDR3 sequence is CASQFNSGGVYEQYF. As DNA, the CDR3 is TGTGCCAGCCAGTTTAATAGCGGGGGGGTCTACGAGCAGTACTTC.

This clonotype came up a few times. The V call is TRBV6-1, the J call TRBJ2-5; 9 bases align to TRBD2. The CDR3 is 15 amino acids. Trimming took 6 bases from V and 5 from J; bases not matched to a gene: 10. CDR1 MNHNS and CDR2 SASEGT come from the germline V gene. For the CDR3, the DNA is TGTGCCAGCAGGCCGGGGACTAGCCGTCTGGAGACCCAGTACTTC. Translated, it gives CASRPGTSRLETQYF.

The V call is TRBV5-1, the J call TRBJ1-5, with 7 bases lining up with TRBD1. The CDR3 sequence is 17 residues long. CDR1 is SGHRS and CDR2 is YFSETQ in the germline V gene. Losses at the gene ends were 4 bases for V and 7 bases for J; bases not matched to a gene: 17. The CDR3 DNA reads TGCGCCAGCAGCCGTACCGATACCACAGGGGCCCGGCAGCCCCAGCATTTT. Its protein product is CASSRTDTTGARQPQHF.

The V and J genes are TRBV12-3 or TRBV12-4 and TRBJ1-2; weak D call: TRBD1 (5 bases). The CDR3 extends over 17 amino acids. The V gene lost 1 base and the J gene lost 7 bases, with 22 bases spanning the gap. CDR3 loop: CASSLVVSQGIGPGYTF. The DNA for the CDR3 is TGTGCCAGCAGTTTAGTGGTTAGTCAGGGTATTGGTCCTGGCTACACCTTC.

The rearrangement joins TRBV20-1 to TRBJ1-5; D gene unclear. V dropped 2 bases and J dropped 6 bases, with 11 bases sitting between them. From germline, CDR1 is DFQATT and CDR2 SNEGSKA (reference sequence). The CDR3 extends over 13 amino acids. The CDR3 sequence: CSARPEGGQPQHF. CDR3 nucleotides: TGCAGTGCTAGACCGGAAGGCGGTCAGCCCCAGCATTTT.

The rearrangement joins TRBV20-1 to TRBJ2-3; D is undetermined. V lost 4 bases, J lost 4 bases, and 12 bases lay in between. The CDR3 has 13 residues. Germline assignment: CDR1 DFQATT and CDR2 SNEGSKA (reference sequence). CDR3 sequence: CSATFPGPDTQYF. The CDR3 DNA follows: TGCAGTGCTACTTTCCCGGGCCCAGATACGCAGTATTTT.

The chain has TRBV10-3 and TRBJ1-1; D is perhaps TRBD1 (6 bases). Germline V lookup: CDR1 ENHRY, CDR2 SYGVKD. The ends were cut back, 10 bases at V and 4 bases at J, with 28 bases in the middle. The CDR3 runs to 17 residues. Written as DNA, the CDR3 is TGTGCCACCCGAAACAGTCCTCAAGGGAAGGGGGGCACTGAAGCTTTCTTT. Amino acids: CATRNSPQGKGGTEAFF.

This clonotype showed up just a few times. DNA for the CDR3: TGCAGCGCCCGACAGGGGTACTACGAGCAGTACTTC. Its translation is CSARQGYYEQYF. The chain recombines TRBV29-1 with TRBJ2-7; 8 positions match TRBD1. CDR3 length equals 12 residues. V dropped 7 bases and J dropped 3; count of bases not matched to a gene: 5. Germline V gene lookup returns CDR1 SQVTM and CDR2 ANQGSEA.

This chain uses TRBV12-3 or TRBV12-4 with TRBJ2-7; 11 bases are shared with TRBD2. This CDR3 spans 14 amino acids. Trimming took 5 bases from V and 9 from J; bases not matched to a gene: 9. This CDR3 reads CASSLTSGTRGQYF. The CDR3 coding sequence is TGTGCCAGCAGTCTGACTAGCGGGACCCGCGGGCAGTACTTC.

This clonotype has a handful of counts. The chain uses TRBV6-5 and TRBJ1-2; D is ambiguous. The CDR3 runs to 15 residues. Germline V gene sequence: CDR1 MNHEY, CDR2 SVGAGI. Trimming left V 7 bases short and J 3 bases short, with 18 bases between. The CDR3 DNA reads TGTGCCAGCAATCTCGGCCGGGTCATGGACTATGGCTACACCTTC. Translated: CASNLGRVMDYGYTF.

The chain carries TRBV4-1 and TRBJ2-7; D may be TRBD1 (6 bases). V was clipped by 0 bases and J by 5 bases, with 23 bases between them. This CDR3 has 18 amino acids. The germline V gene encodes CDR1 MGHRA and CDR2 YSYEKL. CDR3 DNA sequence: TGCGCCAGCAGCCAAGATAGTGGGGCGGCAGGGGTCGGCGACGAGCAGTACTTC. Its protein product is CASSQDSGAAGVGDEQYF.